A selection of T cell receptor beta chains follows, all from one sample in a study of human T cells and chemical hapten exposure. One entry per CDR3 protein results from TCRdb running MiXCR on the RACE reads. The sample holds roughly 120,000 distinct CDR3 sequences, more than 7.5% seen once. The specimen was whole blood. These receptors all come from a male donor in good health. Some clones in this sample may be carry-over from other donors' samples. CDR3s include the opening cysteine and the closing phenylalanine or tryptophan. The D gene is left open where the match is weak. A row's size may be missing; if present it is once, few, many or a size class.

>TRBJ2-5|TRBV19|few|TRBD1
TGTGCCAGTAGCCGGGACAGGCGTCAAGAGACCCAGTACTTC
CASSRDRRQETQYF
>TRBJ2-4|TRBV6-6|-|TRBD1
TGTGCCAGCAGTCAACCAGGGGACAGGGGGCGCACCAAAAACATTCAGTACTTC
CASSQPGDRGRTKNIQYF
>TRBJ2-7|TRBV12-3/TRBV12-4|few|TRBD2
TGTGCCAGCAGTAGTCCCGGGACTAGCGGGGGGGCCCTCTACGAGCAGTACTTC
CASSSPGTSGGALYEQYF
>TRBJ1-2|TRBV5-1|-|-
TGCGCCAGCACCAACGAACCAGGGGCCTATGGCTACACCTTC
CASTNEPGAYGYTF
>TRBJ1-2|TRBV11-2|-|-
TGTGCCAGCAGCCGTTTTACCGGGACGGCTAACTATGGCTACACCTTC
CASSRFTGTANYGYTF
>TRBJ2-7|TRBV27|few|TRBD1
TGTGCCAGCAGCTCTTCCCGGGACAGCACCTACGAGCAGTACTTC
CASSSSRDSTYEQYF
>TRBJ2-3|TRBV29-1|many|TRBD1
TGCAGCGTTGATTTCGGGACAGCCCCATTCCGGGGAACAGATACGCAGTATTTT
CSVDFGTAPFRGTDTQYF
>TRBJ2-5|TRBV11-2|-|-
TGTGCCAGCAGCGTCGAGGGGGGTCCAGAGACCCAGTACTTC
CASSVEGGPETQYF
>TRBJ2-7|TRBV3-1|few|TRBD1
TGTGCCAGCAGCCGAACCTGGGACAGTCTCTACGAGCAGTACTTC
CASSRTWDSLYEQYF
>TRBJ1-6|TRBV4-1|-|TRBD1
TGCGCCAGCAGCCCGCTGCAGGGACAGGGGAATTCACCCCTCCACTTT
CASSPLQGQGNSPLHF
>TRBJ2-3|TRBV12-3/TRBV12-4|few|-
TGTGCCAGCAGTTTCCCAGGGTCCACAGATACGCAGTATTTT
CASSFPGSTDTQYF
>TRBJ2-7|TRBV5-5|few|TRBD1
TGTGCCAGCAGCCCCTACAGACAGGGCCGCGAGCAGTACTTC
CASSPYRQGREQYF
>TRBJ2-3|TRBV6-2/TRBV6-3|few|TRBD2
TGTGCCAGCAGGACTAGCGGGACAGATACGCAGTATTTT
CASRTSGTDTQYF
>TRBJ1-2|TRBV20-1|few|-
TGCAGTGCTAGAGATGATGACAATTCTGGCTACACCTTC
CSARDDDNSGYTF
>TRBJ2-3|TRBV12-3/TRBV12-4|many|TRBD2
TGTGCCAGCAGTTTTGCGGGGGGGCGGGTAGATACGCAGTATTTT
CASSFAGGRVDTQYF
>TRBJ1-5|TRBV7-2|many|TRBD1
TGTGCCAGCAGCTTGGGGACAGGGGCAGAGGGCAATCAGCCCCAGCATTTT
CASSLGTGAEGNQPQHF
>TRBJ2-7|TRBV10-1|-|TRBD2
TGCGCCAGCAGTGAGTTAAGGCGGCGGGAGAACCCCTACGAGCAGTACTTC
CASSELRRRENPYEQYF
>TRBJ1-1|TRBV5-1|many|-
TGCGCCAGCAGCTTCCAGGGATCCACTGAAGCTTTCTTT
CASSFQGSTEAFF
>TRBJ1-1|TRBV12-3/TRBV12-4|few|TRBD1
TGTGCCAGCACCCGAAGGGGGCGCGGGACTGAAGCTTTCTTT
CASTRRGRGTEAFF
>TRBJ2-7|TRBV5-6|few|TRBD1
TGTGCCAGCAGCTTTATCCCGGGACAGGGGGCACGGGAGCAGTACTTC
CASSFIPGQGAREQYF
>TRBJ1-5|TRBV5-1|-|-
TGCGCCGGCAGCCGGGAAGGCGGATGGAATCAGCCCCAGCATTTT
CAGSREGGWNQPQHF
>TRBJ2-5|TRBV5-1|few|-
TGCGCCAGCAGCCCGGACTTCCAAGAGACCCAGTACTTC
CASSPDFQETQYF
>TRBJ1-2|TRBV7-9|many|-
TGTGCCAGCAGCTTGGGGACCGTTGGGGACTATGGCTACACCTTC
CASSLGTVGDYGYTF
>TRBJ2-2|TRBV29-1|few|TRBD2
TGCAGCGGTTCCGGGACTAGCGGGGTCACCGGGGAGCTGTTTTTT
CSGSGTSGVTGELFF
>TRBJ2-6|TRBV10-3|-|-
TGTGCCATCAGTGAGTCGGCCAGCACCGGGGCCAACGTCCTGACTTTC
CAISESASTGANVLTF
>TRBJ2-1|TRBV29-1|few|TRBD2
TGCAGCGTTGGACCCGGACACCGGGGGGATGAGCAGTTCTTC
CSVGPGHRGDEQFF
>TRBJ2-7|TRBV12-3/TRBV12-4|few|-
TGTGCCAGCAGTTTAGGGCAAGCCCCGGCCCTAGAGCAGTACTTC
CASSLGQAPALEQYF
>TRBJ2-7|TRBV7-9|many|-
TGTGCCAGCAGCTTAGAGCCAGGGTTGGCCTACGAGCAGTACTTC
CASSLEPGLAYEQYF
>TRBJ1-6|TRBV12-3/TRBV12-4|few|-
TGTGCCAGCAGTTTAGCGACTTCACCCCTCCACTTT
CASSLATSPLHF
>TRBJ2-7|TRBV10-3|many|TRBD1
TGTGCCATCAACCCAGACAGGGGAGCCTACGAGCAGTACTTC
CAINPDRGAYEQYF
>TRBJ1-2|TRBV20-1|-|-
TGCAGTGCTAGCCACGACAGTGCCTTCTCTAACTATGGCTACACCTTC
CSASHDSAFSNYGYTF
>TRBJ2-5|TRBV6-5|-|TRBD2
TGTGCCAGCAGTTCGGGGGGGCGGATACAAGAGACCCAGTACTTC
CASSSGGRIQETQYF
>TRBJ2-1|TRBV7-9|-|TRBD2
TGTGCCAGCAGCTTAGTGGCGGGAGAGTACAATGAGCAGTTCTTC
CASSLVAGEYNEQFF
>TRBJ2-2|TRBV5-1|few|TRBD2
TGCGCCAGCAGCCCCAAGGACCTAGCGGGAGACACCGGGGAGCTGTTTTTT
CASSPKDLAGDTGELFF
>TRBJ2-3|TRBV30|-|-
TGTGCCTGGAGTGAAGGAGATACGCAGTATTTT
CAWSEGDTQYF
>TRBJ1-5|TRBV6-4|many|-
TGTGCCAGCAGTCCCAGCGAATCCGGGCCCCAGCATTTT
CASSPSESGPQHF
>TRBJ1-1|TRBV7-9|-|-
TGTGCCAGCAGCTTAGCGCCGGTCAGAGTGGCTTTCTTT
CASSLAPVRVAFF
>TRBJ2-7|TRBV11-2|many|-
TGTGCCAGCTCCAGGGAAATCCGCCTACGCGAGCAGTACTTC
CASSREIRLREQYF